The 32 T cell receptor beta chains listed next were all sequenced from one sample in a study of blood T cell repertoires in COVID-19. Generated by immunoSEQ multiplex PCR, the TCRdb table keeps only in-frame clones and is missing some. The sample lists fewer than 250,000 clones, 70% to 90% occurring once. Sequenced: PBMCs or T cells enriched from blood (not recorded which). The origin of the receptors is a woman between 40 and 55 years old in a cohort exposed to, infected with or recovered from COVID-19 (not recorded which).

The DNA for the CDR3 is TGTGCCAGCAGCCCGGCCAGACGGGATAATGAAAAACTGTTTTTT. It translates to CASSPARRDNEKLFF. V gene TRBV7-9 combines with J gene TRBJ1-4; D gene ambiguous. V gave up 5 bases and J gave up 4 bases, with 14 bases separating them. This CDR3 is 15 amino acids long. CDR1 is SEHNR and CDR2 is FQNEAQ in the germline V gene (reference sequence).

The V gene is TRBV6-5, the J gene TRBJ2-3; no reliable D call. Between the trimmed V and J ends, which lost 7 bases and 0 bases, there was a span of 8 bases. The CDR3 is made up of 13 amino acids. From germline, CDR1 is MNHEY and CDR2 SVGAGI. The CDR3 spells CASTGPSTDTQYF. The CDR3 DNA follows: TGTGCCAGCACCGGTCCTAGCACAGATACGCAGTATTTT.

In DNA form, the CDR3 reads TGTGCCACCAGCAGTTACAACAGGGGGACTGGAAACACCATATATTTT. Protein sequence: CATSSYNRGTGNTIYF. This chain connects TRBV15 to TRBJ1-3; 8 bases agree with TRBD1. Germline assignment: CDR1 LNHNV and CDR2 YYDKDF (reference sequence). This CDR3 contains 16 residues. Trimming cost V 3 bases and J 2 bases; bases outside gene matches: 6.

The chain combines TRBV29-1 with TRBJ2-7, with 7 positions matching TRBD1. The CDR3 has 13 residues. CDR1 is SQVTM and CDR2 is ANQGSEA in the germline V gene. V was pared by 4 bases and J by 6 bases, with 9 bases of the junction left unmatched. CDR3 DNA: TGCAGCGTTGTCACGGGACAGTTGGGCGAGCAGTACTTC. It translates to CSVVTGQLGEQYF.

The chain joins TRBV11-2 to TRBJ1-1; the D is unclear. CDR1 SGHAT and CDR2 FQNNGV come from the germline V gene. V shed 5 bases and J shed 7 bases, with 5 bases lying between them. This CDR3 has 10 residues. As DNA, the CDR3 is TGTGCCAGCAGCCGGGGTGAAGCTTTCTTT. Its translation: CASSRGEAFF.

This chain links TRBV11-2 with TRBJ1-1; TRBD1 is a possible D gene (5 bases). Trimming shortened V by 5 bases and J by 0 bases, and 13 bases separated the two germline ends. CDR1 SGHAT and CDR2 FQNNGV come from the germline V gene. This CDR3 is 15 amino acids long. The CDR3 region is CASSLGSGMNTEAFF. CDR3 nucleotide sequence: TGTGCCAGCAGCCTGGGGTCAGGGATGAACACTGAAGCTTTCTTT.

The rearrangement links TRBV19 to TRBJ2-5; TRBD2 is a possible D gene (6 bases). The V and J ends lost 5 bases and 4 bases respectively, with 14 bases between them. The CDR3 covers 14 residues. Germline loops: CDR1 LNHDA, CDR2 SQIVND (reference sequence). The CDR3 protein is CASSVPGLLETQYF. CDR3 coding DNA: TGTGCCAGTAGTGTCCCGGGACTTTTAGAGACCCAGTACTTC.

V gene TRBV12-5 combines with J gene TRBJ2-5, with 14 bases matching TRBD2. The CDR3 length is 19 residues. Germline CDR1 LGHNT, CDR2 FRNRAP. The J segment lost 4 bases and the V segment lost 1 base, leaving 11 bases of the junction unmatched. Here the CDR3 reads CASGLAGKGLAGAGETQYF. As DNA, the CDR3 is TGTGCTAGTGGTTTGGCCGGAAAGGGACTAGCGGGAGCTGGAGAGACCCAGTACTTC.

The rearrangement links TRBV4-1 to TRBJ1-3, with 9 bases aligning to TRBD1. This CDR3 comprises 15 residues. Germline V lookup: CDR1 MGHRA, CDR2 YSYEKL. V dropped 3 bases and J dropped 3; count of bases not matched to a gene: 3. The CDR3 spells CASSHQTGGGNTIYF. The CDR3 nucleotides read TGCGCCAGCAGCCACCAGACAGGGGGTGGAAACACCATATATTTT.

The chain is built from TRBV13 and TRBJ2-2, with a tentative D call TRBD1 (6 bases). The CDR3 is 14 amino acids. Germline CDR1 is PRHDT and CDR2 is FYEKMQ (reference sequence). Trimming took off 4 bases at V and 4 bases at J, with 10 bases between the two ends. This chain's CDR3 is CASSSGRGTGELFF. The CDR3 DNA reads as TGTGCCAGCAGCTCGGGCAGGGGCACCGGGGAGCTGTTTTTT.

The chain uses TRBV7-9 and TRBJ2-7, with 8 bases matching TRBD2. Germline V gives CDR1 SEHNR, CDR2 FQNEAQ (reference sequence). The V and J ends lost 5 bases and 4 bases, in that order; junction bases with no gene match: 10. The length of the CDR3 is 15 residues. The CDR3 loop reads CASSPLAREVYEQYF. The CDR3 region has the DNA TGTGCCAGCAGCCCCTTGGCGCGGGAGGTGTACGAGCAGTACTTC. Drawing the rest from reference TRBV7-9 and TRBJ2-7, the complete variable domain is DTGVSQNPRHKITKRGQNVTFRCDPISEHNRLYWYRQTLGQGPEFLTYFQNEAQLEKSRLLSDRFSAERPKGSFSTLEIQRTEQGDSAMYLCASSPLAREVYEQYFGPGTRLTVT.

The rearrangement joins TRBV19 to TRBJ1-2, with 9 bases fitting TRBD1. J gave up 2 bases and V 7 bases, and 5 bases lay outside the gene matches. The CDR3 is 14 residues long. Per germline, CDR1 LNHDA and CDR2 SQIVND (reference sequence). The CDR3, as DNA: TGTGCCAGTACCCCAGGGACAGGGAACTATGGCTACACCTTC. This encodes CASTPGTGNYGYTF. Variable domain in full (rest from reference TRBV19 and TRBJ1-2): DGGITQSPKYLFRKEGQNVTLSCEQNLNHDAMYWYRQDPGQGLRLIYYSQIVNDFQKGDIAEGYSVSREKKESFPLTVTSAQKNPTAFYLCASTPGTGNYGYTFGSGTRLTVV.

The chain has TRBV4-3 and TRBJ2-1; possibly TRBD2 for D (5 bases). Trimming cost V 8 bases and J 5 bases, with 16 bases left between them. This CDR3 has 14 amino acids. CDR1 LGHNA and CDR2 YSLEER come from the germline V gene. This chain's CDR3 is CASAAGPRDNEQFF. The CDR3 DNA reads TGCGCCAGCGCTGCCGGACCGCGGGACAATGAGCAGTTCTTC.

This chain links TRBV6-5 with TRBJ2-1, with TRBD2 matching over 11 bases. V shed 7 bases, J shed 5 bases, and the junction held 4 bases outside the gene matches. The germline V gene encodes CDR1 MNHEY and CDR2 SVGAGI. CDR3 length: 14 amino acids. CDR3 sequence reads: CASTTSGDHNEQFF. Written as DNA, the CDR3 is TGTGCCAGCACGACTAGCGGGGATCACAATGAGCAGTTCTTC.

The chain joins TRBV5-5 to TRBJ1-1, with a weak D call TRBD1 (6 bases). CDR3 size: 17 residues. The V end lost 3 bases, the J end lost 1 base, and 19 bases lay between the germline ends. Germline values: CDR1 SGHKS, CDR2 YYEKEE (reference sequence). The CDR3: CASSSNLFRQENTEAFF. The CDR3 DNA follows: TGTGCCAGCAGCTCCAACCTTTTCAGACAGGAGAACACTGAAGCTTTCTTT.

Only one count was recorded for this clone. The chain combines TRBV7-6 with TRBJ2-1; TRBD1 might be the D (6 bases). The CDR3 has 16 residues. Trimming stripped 3 bases from V and 0 bases from J, with 12 bases between. CDR1 and CDR2 from the germline V gene are SGHVS and FNYEAQ. The CDR3 sequence is CASSFTGYNSYNEQFF. The CDR3 DNA follows: TGTGCCAGCAGCTTTACAGGGTATAACTCCTACAATGAGCAGTTCTTC.

V usage is TRBV7-9 and J usage is TRBJ2-3, with TRBD1 matching 8 bases. The length of the CDR3 is 15 residues. V shed 5 bases, J shed 0 bases, and the junction held 4 bases outside the gene matches. Germline CDR1 reads SEHNR; CDR2 reads FQNEAQ (reference sequence). CDR3 region: CASSRGQGSTDTQYF. The CDR3 region has the DNA TGTGCCAGCAGCCGAGGACAGGGTAGCACAGATACGCAGTATTTT. Variable domain in full (rest from reference TRBV7-9 and TRBJ2-3): DTGVSQNPRHKITKRGQNVTFRCDPISEHNRLYWYRQTLGQGPEFLTYFQNEAQLEKSRLLSDRFSAERPKGSFSTLEIQRTEQGDSAMYLCASSRGQGSTDTQYFGPGTRLTVL.

The rearrangement joins TRBV14 to TRBJ1-3; TRBD1 agrees at 7 bases. There are 18 residues in the CDR3. Trimming at V came to 2 bases and at J to 0 bases, leaving 10 bases not matched to a gene. Per the germline V gene, CDR1 is SGHDN and CDR2 is FVKESK. DNA of the CDR3: TGTGCCAGCAGCCAAAAGCCGGACAGGTCCTACTCTGGAAACACCATATATTTT. Protein product: CASSQKPDRSYSGNTIYF.

The DNA of the CDR3 is TGTGCCAGCAGTAGGTTCACCGGGACAGGGGTCGGGCAGTACTTC. Translating it yields CASSRFTGTGVGQYF. The V gene is TRBV6-5, the J gene TRBJ2-7; 10 nucleotides agree with TRBD1. The CDR3 covers 15 residues. Germline V gene lookup returns CDR1 MNHEY and CDR2 SVGAGI. The V gene end was trimmed by 5 bases and the J gene end by 9 bases; junction bases not matched to a gene: 13.

This clone came up once. This chain uses TRBV28 with TRBJ2-7; the D gene is possibly TRBD1 (6 bases). The germline V gene has CDR1 MDHEN and CDR2 SYDVKM. This CDR3 contains 17 residues. V was shortened by 6 bases and J by 1 base, with 22 bases between the two germline ends. DNA of the CDR3: TGTGCCAGCAGCTTTTCCCCACAGGGTTCCCCATCCTACGAGCAGTACTTC. This codes for CASSFSPQGSPSYEQYF.

The gene calls are TRBV28 and TRBJ1-5; D not resolved. CDR3 length: 14 residues. V was pared by 6 bases and J by 2 bases, with 11 bases between. Germline CDR1 reads MDHEN; CDR2 reads SYDVKM. Here the CDR3 DNA reads TGTGCCAGCAGGGCTCGTCCCGGCAATCAGCCCCAGCATTTT. This translates into CASRARPGNQPQHF.

The chain joins TRBV11-2 to TRBJ2-1, with 11 bases matching TRBD2. Germline CDR1 reads SGHAT; CDR2 reads FQNNGV. The CDR3 has 16 residues. V lost 5 bases, J lost 6 bases, and 9 bases stayed unmatched. CDR3 residues: CASSAYPGTSGNEQFF. CDR3 in DNA: TGTGCCAGCAGCGCCTATCCCGGGACTAGCGGCAATGAGCAGTTCTTC.

The chain carries TRBV28 and TRBJ1-5; D may be TRBD1 (6 bases). This CDR3 has 14 amino acids. Germline assignment: CDR1 MDHEN and CDR2 SYDVKM. V was pared by 10 bases and J by 0 bases, with 13 bases between. The CDR3 nucleotides read TGTGCCACCCGACAGGTTTATAGCAATCAGCCCCAGCATTTT. Amino acids: CATRQVYSNQPQHF.

This sequence joins TRBV7-6 and TRBJ2-3; a possible D gene is TRBD2 (6 bases). The length of the CDR3 is 17 residues. CDR1 SGHVS and CDR2 FNYEAQ come from the germline V gene. Trimming cost V 2 bases and J 0 bases, with 15 bases left between them. CDR3 in amino acids: CASSLWGSGGSTDTQYF. The CDR3 DNA sequence: TGTGCCAGCAGCTTATGGGGTAGCGGAGGTAGCACAGATACGCAGTATTTT.

This rearrangement joins TRBV5-1 to TRBJ2-3, with no clear D. Germline V gives CDR1 SGHRS, CDR2 YFSETQ. CDR3 length equals 15 residues. V lost 0 bases, J lost 0 bases, and 8 bases lay in between. The CDR3 sequence is CASSLGYKSTDTQYF. The CDR3 nucleotides read TGCGCCAGCAGCTTGGGATACAAGAGCACAGATACGCAGTATTTT.

The chain couples TRBV7-2 to TRBJ1-2; 7 positions match TRBD1. Germline CDR1 and CDR2: SGHTA and FQGNSA. The junction had 17 bases not matched to a gene; V was cut back by 5 bases and J by 5 bases. The CDR3 is 17 amino acids. For the CDR3, the DNA is TGTGCCAGCAGCCTAAAGGGGGAACAGGGGTTTTCGTATGGCTACACCTTC. The encoded protein is CASSLKGEQGFSYGYTF.

Points on this clone: The same CDR3 also results from other DNA sequences found in this sample. The chain uses TRBV11-2 and TRBJ1-2; D gene unclear. The CDR3 covers 15 residues. Germline V CDR1 and CDR2: SGHAT, FQNNGV. Trimming shortened V by 0 bases and J by 0 bases, and 8 bases separated the two germline ends. The CDR3 loop reads CASSLEYGSNYGYTF. The CDR3 nucleotides are TGTGCCAGCAGCTTAGAGTACGGTTCTAACTATGGCTACACCTTC.

The rearrangement links TRBV30 to TRBJ1-5; D ambiguous. The V gene lost 3 bases and the J gene lost 5 bases, with 14 bases spanning the gap. The CDR3 sequence is 14 residues long. Germline V gives CDR1 GTSNPN, CDR2 SVGIG (reference sequence). The CDR3 DNA reads as TGTGCCTGGAGCAATACCAATCAGGATCAGCCCCAGCATTTT. It codes for CAWSNTNQDQPQHF.

The chain is built from TRBV9 and TRBJ1-1; 7 bases fit TRBD1. Per germline, CDR1 SGDLS and CDR2 YYNGEE. V trimming: 1 base; J trimming: 0 bases; junction bases outside the gene matches: 3. This CDR3 region has 15 residues. CDR3 bases: TGTGCCAGCAGCGTATGGGGACAGATGAACACTGAAGCTTTCTTT. Translating it yields CASSVWGQMNTEAFF.

The genes are TRBV15 and TRBJ2-1; D is perhaps TRBD1 (5 bases). V shed 4 bases and J shed 1 base, with 14 bases lying between them. Germline V CDR1 and CDR2: LNHNV, YYDKDF (reference sequence). This CDR3 region has 16 residues. This CDR3 is CATSNPAGSSYNEQFF. The CDR3 nucleotides read TGTGCCACCAGCAACCCGGCAGGGTCATCCTACAATGAGCAGTTCTTC. Full variable domain (outside the CDR3, taken from reference TRBV15 and TRBJ2-1): DAMVIQNPRYQVTQFGKPVTLSCSQTLNHNVMYWYQQKSSQAPKLLFHYYDKDFNNEADTPDNFQSRRPNTSFCFLDIRSPGLGDTAMYLCATSNPAGSSYNEQFFGPGTRLTVL.

This clone was counted between two and nine times. The chain joins TRBV3-1 (or the pseudogene TRBV3-2) to TRBJ1-4, with 7 bases identical to TRBD1. With 2 bases clipped from V and 4 bases from J, the junction kept 16 bases outside the gene matches. The CDR3 covers 19 residues. Germline V gene data show CDR1 as LGHDT and CDR2 as YNNKEL (reference sequence). The CDR3: CASSQWIRTGRVLNEKLFF. CDR3 in DNA: TGTGCCAGCAGCCAATGGATTAGGACAGGACGGGTACTTAATGAAAAACTGTTTTTT.

This chain links TRBV2 with TRBJ2-4; TRBD1 matches at 9 bases. CDR1 and CDR2 from the germline V gene are SNHLY and FYNNEI. The ends lost 6 bases at V and 1 base at J; junction bases unmatched: 10. The CDR3 has 17 residues. For the CDR3, the DNA is TGTGCCAGCAGCCTGGTCGGGACAGGGTTTGCCAAAAACATTCAGTACTTC. This gives the protein CASSLVGTGFAKNIQYF.